The entry below describes one TCR beta chain. The antigen is unknown. The data were taken from a study of blood T cells in healthy people across ages. General observations from the study: The long-lived group displayed more naive CD4+ cells, plus higher diversity, than the aged donors did.

With a J-beta primer mix and a sample-barcoded 5' primer, a second PCR ran about 6 to 11 cycles. In TCRdb, the 5' RACE reads were re-called with MiXCR into one record per CDR3 protein. In the table there are around 1,000,000 distinct CDR3 sequences, around 27% of which are singletons. With 4 bases clipped from V and 6 bases from J, the junction kept 9 bases outside the gene matches. Germline CDR1 is LGHDT and CDR2 is YNNKEL (reference sequence). This CDR3 comprises 16 residues. These data also featured in a second study, about T cells of mothers and their children.

This TCR was recovered from a girl aged 2-15 years in good health. The genes are TRBV3-1 and TRBJ2-5, with 12 positions matching TRBD2. Sequenced material: blood. This chain's CDR3 is CASSPGLAGNTKTQYF. The CDR3 coding sequence is TGTGCCAGCAGCCCTGGACTAGCGGGAAACACCAAGACCCAGTACTTC.